The clone carrying this T cell receptor (beta chain) was detected a few times. This record comes from a study of blood T cells in healthy people across ages. Donors gave 8.5 to 10 milliliters of peripheral blood apiece. Extracted total RNA amounted to at least 6 micrograms for each sample. A second 7 to 11 cycle PCR used barcoded and J-beta primers. The template-switch adaptor, which had 12 random nucleotides, put a tag on each cDNA molecule. Every sample produced at least 3 million CDR3-containing paired-end reads. TCRdb processed the 5' RACE reads anew with MiXCR; each CDR3 protein has one entry. The data hold 1.5 million to 2 million distinct CDR3 sequences, with about two fifths observed a single time. The sequenced sample consisted of blood. This receptor was taken from a human donor in good health.

The CDR3 sequence: CASNPDGLNYEQYF. The CDR3 DNA reads as TGTGCCAGCAACCCGGACGGATTGAATTACGAGCAGTACTTC. V is TRBV6-5 and J is TRBJ2-7, with D hard to call. This CDR3 is built from 14 residues. V shed 7 bases and J shed 4 bases, with 17 bases lying between them. Per the germline V gene, CDR1 is MNHEY and CDR2 is SVGAGI.